Listed below are T cell receptor beta chains from one sample, sequenced in a study of blood T cell repertoires in COVID-19. Assay used: immunoSEQ multiplex PCR; TCRdb lists only in-frame clones, some missing. The sample includes roughly 74,000 clones, roughly 90% of them seen just once. Sequenced sample: PBMCs or T cells enriched from blood (not recorded which). Receptors originate from a woman aged 50 to 65 with acute COVID-19. Both conserved end residues are trimmed from each CDR3.

TRBJ1-1	TRBV30	AWRYRGRKTEAF
TRBJ2-1	TRBV28	ASSLERGLAGLRLSYNEQF
TRBJ2-5	TRBV11-1	ASSLGLAGTQETQY
TRBJ1-6	TRBV30	AWSVKQGNSPLH
TRBJ1-6	TRBV7-9	ASGQNSPLH
TRBJ1-1	TRBV18	ASSPPGGNTEAF
TRBJ2-5	TRBV3-1/TRBV3-2	ASSLTDRGAQETQY
TRBJ1-5	TRBV7-2	ASSLGEDRRGNQPQH
TRBJ2-7	TRBV7-9	ASSPRQDQYEQY
TRBJ2-5	TRBV11-3	ASSLSLAGGLETQY
TRBJ2-7	TRBV15	ATSSRTSGNYEQY
TRBJ1-6	TRBV19	ASSSDRGINSPLH
TRBJ2-7	TRBV9	ASSPGDRGYEQY
TRBJ1-1	TRBV7-9	ATVTGVNTEAF
TRBJ1-5	TRBV19	ASSISPATRGVSNQPQH
TRBJ2-3	TRBV7-2	ASSSAGKGTDTQY
TRBJ2-1	TRBV7-9	ASSQKFRLAGGRGEQF
TRBJ2-5	TRBV3-1/TRBV3-2	ASSQVLARLQETQY
TRBJ1-2	TRBV30	AWSKGRDYGYT
TRBJ1-1	TRBV14	ASSRSGLRNTEAF
TRBJ1-1	TRBV27	ASSLGAGTEAF
TRBJ2-1	TRBV19	ASSSTGGKAYNEQF
TRBJ2-5	TRBV19	ASSIAAGQETQY